Following are 23 T cell receptor beta chains from one sample sequenced in a study of memory CD4+ T cells and cytomegalovirus serostatus. The method was immunoSEQ multiplex PCR; TCRdb's version includes in-frame clones alone and lacks a portion of them. The sample includes 40,000 to 50,000 clones, approximately 78% seen only once; the top ten take nearly 0.95%. The sort gate was single viable CD3+CD4+CD8-CD45RO+ cells for memory CD4+ T cells. The sample comprised memory CD4+ T cells from blood. Receptors originate from an adult in good health and CMV-seronegative.

Only a few counts were recorded for this clone. This chain uses TRBV10-3 with TRBJ1-6, with TRBD1 matching 7 bases. After removal of 2 bases from V and 8 bases from J, the junction contained 6 bases not matched to a gene. The germline CDR1 and CDR2 sequences are ENHRY and SYGVKD. The length of the CDR3 is 15 residues. This CDR3 reads CAISEGTAGDSPLHF. In nucleotides, the CDR3 is TGTGCCATCAGTGAGGGGACAGCCGGAGATTCACCCCTCCACTTT.

The chain joins TRBV4-3 to TRBJ2-2; maybe TRBD1 (5 bases). The CDR3 totals 14 residues. V lost 0 bases to trimming and J lost 3 bases, with 5 bases between them. The germline V gene encodes CDR1 LGHNA and CDR2 YSLEER. The chain's CDR3 is CASSQEGDTGELFF. The DNA of the CDR3 is TGCGCCAGCAGCCAAGAAGGGGACACCGGGGAGCTGTTTTTT.

V gene TRBV9 combines with J gene TRBJ2-1; 10 nucleotides agree with TRBD2. The V segment lost 0 bases and the J segment 3 bases; nucleotides outside the gene matches: 6. Germline CDR1 is SGDLS and CDR2 is YYNGEE. This CDR3 has 17 amino acids. The CDR3 DNA is TGTGCCAGCAGCGTAGGGGGACTAGCGATCCACTACAATGAGCAGTTCTTC. Its translation: CASSVGGLAIHYNEQFF. The full variable domain, in which reference TRBV9 and TRBJ2-1 provide the parts outside the CDR3, is DSGVTQTPKHLITATGQRVTLRCSPRSGDLSVYWYQQSLDQGLQFLIQYYNGEERAKGNILERFSAQQFPDLHSELNLSSLELGDSALYFCASSVGGLAIHYNEQFFGPGTRLTVL.

The rearrangement uses TRBV7-2 and TRBJ1-4; possibly TRBD1 for D (6 bases). The germline CDR1 and CDR2 sequences are SGHTA and FQGNSA. This CDR3 comprises 14 residues. V was shortened by 6 bases and J by 4 bases, with 12 bases between the two germline ends. DNA for the CDR3: TGTGCCAGCAGACAGGGCCGGAATAATGAAAAACTGTTTTTT. Its protein product is CASRQGRNNEKLFF.

The CDR3 here is CASSFTGGWEKLFF. The CDR3 DNA sequence: TGTGCCAGCAGTTTTACAGGGGGCTGGGAAAAACTGTTTTTT. V is TRBV27 and J is TRBJ1-4; 9 positions agree with TRBD1. CDR1 is MNHEY and CDR2 is SMNVEV in the germline V gene (reference sequence). V dropped 3 bases and J dropped 8; count of bases not matched to a gene: 4. The CDR3 has 14 residues.

The genes are TRBV25-1 and TRBJ1-4; D unresolved. The CDR3 is made up of 14 amino acids. Trimming removed 2 bases at V and 7 bases at J, with 11 bases between. Germline V gene lookup returns CDR1 MGHDK and CDR2 SYGVNS. CDR3 residues: CASSERESSEKLFF. In nucleotides, the CDR3 is TGTGCCAGCAGTGAAAGGGAAAGCTCTGAAAAACTGTTTTTT.

The chain uses TRBV7-9 and TRBJ2-5, with D hard to call. The CDR3 is 14 amino acids. Germline loops: CDR1 SEHNR, CDR2 FQNEAQ (reference sequence). Trimming cost V 0 bases and J 2 bases, with 7 bases left between them. The DNA of the CDR3 is TGTGCCAGCAGCTTAGCGACGGTACAAGAGACCCAGTACTTC. As protein: CASSLATVQETQYF.

This clone was recorded once. The chain links TRBV5-6 to TRBJ2-2; D may be TRBD1 (6 bases). Germline values: CDR1 SGHDT, CDR2 YYEEEE. The germline V and J ends were trimmed by 5 bases and 4 bases, with 18 bases remaining between them. The CDR3 runs to 16 residues. This chain's CDR3 is CASSGNRAWGTGELFF. The CDR3 DNA is TGTGCCAGCAGTGGAAACAGGGCCTGGGGCACCGGGGAGCTGTTTTTT.

The J gene is TRBJ1-4, the V gene TRBV4-3; TRBD1 is a possible D gene (6 bases). The CDR3 extends over 16 amino acids. Deletions cut 4 bases from V and 0 bases from J, with 12 bases between. Germline CDR1 is LGHNA and CDR2 is YSLEER. CDR3 sequence reads: CASSPGHRATNEKLFF. The CDR3 region has the DNA TGCGCCAGCAGCCCGGGACATCGTGCAACTAATGAAAAACTGTTTTTT.

A few counts support this clone. The chain couples TRBV27 to TRBJ1-6, with TRBD1 matching over 8 bases. In germline, CDR1 is MNHEY, CDR2 SMNVEV (reference sequence). The CDR3 extends over 15 amino acids. The ends lost 6 bases at V and 10 bases at J; junction bases unmatched: 11. CDR3 region: CASSPNGQGRSPLHF. DNA of the CDR3: TGTGCCAGCAGCCCTAACGGACAGGGTAGATCACCCCTCCACTTT.

V is TRBV4-2 and J is TRBJ2-1; 8 nucleotides agree with TRBD2. Looked up from germline, CDR1 is LGHNA and CDR2 is YNFKEQ. Trimming at V came to 4 bases and at J to 7 bases, leaving 12 bases not matched to a gene. This CDR3 region has 16 residues. The CDR3 DNA sequence: TGTGCCAGCAGCCGAGAAGAGCGGGGGCCGTCTAATGAGCAGTTCTTC. Its protein is CASSREERGPSNEQFF.

This rearrangement joins TRBV6-5 to TRBJ1-5, with D tentatively TRBD1 (5 bases). Germline CDR1 MNHEY, CDR2 SVGAGI. The V end lost 7 bases, the J end lost 6 bases, and 16 bases lay between the germline ends. CDR3 size: 14 residues. Here the CDR3 DNA reads TGTGCCAGCACCCGCGGGGGTGGTATTCAGCCCCAGCATTTT. It yields the protein CASTRGGGIQPQHF.

The gene calls are TRBV19 and TRBJ2-2; 7 nucleotides agree with TRBD1. V was clipped by 4 bases and J by 5 bases; unmatched bases: 10. Per the germline V gene, CDR1 is LNHDA and CDR2 is SQIVND (reference sequence). The CDR3 loop spans 16 amino acids. The CDR3 here is CASSRQGRVVTGELFF. Written as DNA, the CDR3 is TGTGCCAGTAGTAGACAGGGCCGGGTTGTTACCGGGGAGCTGTTTTTT.

This chain joins TRBV7-9 and TRBJ1-3; tentatively, D is TRBD1 (5 bases). Germline lookup yields CDR1 SEHNR and CDR2 FQNEAQ (reference sequence). The CDR3 sequence is 17 residues long. Trimming removed 4 bases at V and 0 bases at J, with 16 bases between. CDR3 bases: TGTGCCAGCAGCTCGCCCCTGGGGACGAGCTCTGGAAACACCATATATTTT. Its protein product is CASSSPLGTSSGNTIYF.

This clone was found a few times. The V call is TRBV28, the J call TRBJ1-4; no clear D gene. The V gene lost 3 bases and the J gene lost 8 bases, with 10 bases spanning the gap. This CDR3 is built from 13 residues. Germline V CDR1 and CDR2: MDHEN, SYDVKM. Written as DNA, the CDR3 is TGTGCCAGCAGTTTCCGTCCCAGGGAAAAACTGTTTTTT. This sequence encodes CASSFRPREKLFF. The full variable domain, with the rest looked up from reference TRBV28 and TRBJ1-4, is DVKVTQSSRYLVKRTGEKVFLECVQDMDHENMFWYRQDPGLGLRLIYFSYDVKMKEKGDIPEGYSVSREKKERFSLILESASTNQTSMYLCASSFRPREKLFFGSGTQLSVL.

The chain is built from TRBV6-5 and TRBJ2-6; tentatively, D is TRBD1 (5 bases). Germline assignment: CDR1 MNHEY and CDR2 SVGAGI. V shed 6 bases and J shed 4 bases, with 10 bases lying between them. The CDR3 length is 14 residues. Here the CDR3 reads CASSSGSGANVLTF. Written as DNA, the CDR3 is TGTGCCAGCAGCTCAGGGTCAGGGGCCAACGTCCTGACTTTC.

The chain employs TRBV5-1 and TRBJ2-6; TRBD1 is a possible D gene (5 bases). The germline gives CDR1 SGHRS, CDR2 YFSETQ. Trimming removed 0 bases from V and 4 bases from J, with 14 bases in between. The CDR3 is 17 residues long. The CDR3 DNA is TGCGCCAGCAGCTTGGGGGGCTCAGGAGCCGGGGCCAACGTCCTGACTTTC. This translates into CASSLGGSGAGANVLTF.

The table lists this clone with a few counts. The genes are TRBV19 and TRBJ2-3; D is possibly TRBD2 (6 bases). The CDR3 has 15 amino acids. Germline V gene data show CDR1 as LNHDA and CDR2 as SQIVND (reference sequence). V lost 4 bases, J lost 4 bases, and 15 bases lay in between. DNA of the CDR3: TGTGCCAGTAGTAGACTAGAACCCGGATCAGATACGCAGTATTTT. Its translation is CASSRLEPGSDTQYF.

This chain links TRBV28 with TRBJ1-5; maybe TRBD1 (5 bases). This CDR3 contains 15 residues. Germline assignment: CDR1 MDHEN and CDR2 SYDVKM. The germline V and J ends were trimmed by 5 bases and 5 bases, with 16 bases remaining between them. The CDR3: CASSKPGQPYQPQHF. CDR3 DNA sequence: TGTGCCAGCAGTAAGCCCGGACAACCTTATCAGCCCCAGCATTTT.

The J gene is TRBJ2-1, the V gene TRBV7-8; TRBD2 matches at 11 bases. Per the germline V gene, CDR1 is SGHVS and CDR2 is FQNEAQ. V lost 5 bases and J lost 10; bases outside the gene matches: 13. The CDR3 consists of 16 residues. CDR3 DNA: TGTGCCAGCAGCCTTAGCGGGGGGGCCCGTCGGGCGGAGCAGTTCTTC. This gives the protein CASSLSGGARRAEQFF.

The rearrangement joins TRBV29-1 to TRBJ2-3, with 12 nucleotides matching TRBD2. Trimming cost V 1 base and J 4 bases; bases outside gene matches: 9. The germline gives CDR1 SQVTM, CDR2 ANQGSEA. This CDR3 is 17 amino acids long. This chain's CDR3 is CSVEVRASGGASDTQYF. CDR3 bases: TGCAGCGTTGAAGTAAGGGCTAGCGGGGGGGCGTCAGATACGCAGTATTTT.

The CDR3 region is CASSIERTGGQPQHF. The CDR3 DNA is TGTGCCAGTAGTATAGAAAGGACAGGGGGCCAGCCCCAGCATTTT. The chain uses TRBV19 and TRBJ1-5, with 11 nucleotides matching TRBD1. V trimming: 0 bases; J trimming: 7 bases; junction bases outside the gene matches: 2. Germline V gene data show CDR1 as LNHDA and CDR2 as SQIVND (reference sequence). The CDR3 totals 15 residues.

This chain connects TRBV4-3 to TRBJ1-4; TRBD1 might be the D (6 bases). Trimming removed 3 bases from V and 5 bases from J, with 10 bases in between. The CDR3 length is 14 residues. Looked up from germline, CDR1 is LGHNA and CDR2 is YSLEER. The CDR3 nucleotides read TGCGCCAGCAGCCATGGGACACTAAATGAAAAACTGTTTTTT. This codes for CASSHGTLNEKLFF.